This passage covers 24 T cell receptor beta chains from one sample sequenced in a study of CD8 T cells in ankylosing spondylitis (dated by TCRdb to 2015 to 2018). To prepare the library, 5' RACE was applied. The sequencer listed for this sample is Illumina HiSeq 2500. Clones were called with MiXCR by TCRdb after fastp trimmed the public reads at Q25, and only in-frame beta chains were retained. Rows merge per CDR3 protein into single entries with the most common DNA and genes. Counted in this sample were about 160,000 distinct CDR3 sequences; around 17% of them appeared once. The top ten clones comprise around 7.6% of the sample. Sample: blood, either unsorted or a sorted T cell fraction (not recorded which). Receptor source: a male donor with ankylosing spondylitis or in good health (not recorded which).

This clonotype was detected only once. Compared with germline, one end of the junction differs, possibly owing to a read error. The gene calls are TRBV3-1 and TRBJ2-7; no reliable D call. Germline assignment: CDR1 LGHDT and CDR2 YNNKEL (reference sequence). The CDR3 loop spans 12 amino acids. CDR3 DNA sequence: TGTGCCAGCAGCCAAGACATCTACGAGCAGCACTTC. This translates into CASSQDIYEQHF.

Details on this clonotype: At one end, the junction sequence differs from germline, possibly due to a read error. The chain links TRBV3-1 to TRBJ2-7, with 9 positions matching TRBD2. Per the germline V gene, CDR1 is LGHDT and CDR2 is YNNKEL (reference sequence). The CDR3 totals 12 residues. This CDR3 is CTSSGGSYEQYF. As DNA, the CDR3 is TGTACCAGCAGCGGGGGGAGCTACGAGCAGTACTTC.

This clonotype was counted at least ten times. The CDR3 DNA sequence: TGCGCCAGCAGCGCCGCCGGGACAGGGGATTGGCATACGCAGTATTTT. Translation gives CASSAAGTGDWHTQYF. The chain carries TRBV5-1 and TRBJ2-3; 10 bases line up with TRBD1. Germline V gene sequence: CDR1 SGHRS, CDR2 YFSETQ. This CDR3 is 16 amino acids long. With V trimmed by 4 bases and J by 7 bases, 12 bases remained unmatched.

This clonotype showed up just a few times. The V and J genes are TRBV25-1 and TRBJ2-7; no clear D gene. CDR1 MGHDK and CDR2 SYGVNS come from the germline V gene. Trimming stripped 1 base from V and 2 bases from J, with 15 bases between. The CDR3 loop spans 16 amino acids. The CDR3 coding sequence is TGTGCCAGCAGTGAATTAGGAGACCAAGGCACCTACGAGCAGTACTTC. Its translation: CASSELGDQGTYEQYF.

This clonotype was recorded many times. V and J are TRBV5-1 and TRBJ1-4; unclear D gene. The CDR3 sequence is 16 residues long. CDR1 SGHRS and CDR2 YFSETQ come from the germline V gene. V was pared by 0 bases and J by 2 bases, with 11 bases between. The CDR3 loop reads CASSLDGSVTNEKLFF. The CDR3 DNA is TGCGCCAGCAGCTTGGATGGCAGCGTTACTAATGAAAAACTGTTTTTT.

This clonotype was picked up a small number of times. The J gene is TRBJ2-5, the V gene TRBV2; 9 nucleotides line up with TRBD1. V was clipped by 4 bases and J by 4 bases; unmatched bases: 4. Germline CDR1 SNHLY, CDR2 FYNNEI. This CDR3 has 14 residues. Written as DNA, the CDR3 is TGTGCCAGCAGTGCTGGACAGGGGTCAGAGACCCAGTACTTC. It codes for CASSAGQGSETQYF. Combining the CDR3 with reference TRBV2 and TRBJ2-5 gives the whole variable domain EPEVTQTPSHQVTQMGQEVILRCVPISNHLYFYWYRQILGQKVEFLVSFYNNEISEKSEIFDDQFSVERPDGSNFTLKIRSTKLEDSAMYFCASSAGQGSETQYFGPGTRLLVL.

This clonotype was seen ten or more times. The CDR3 here is CAISELLADEQFF. The CDR3 DNA follows: TGTGCCATCAGTGAGTTACTAGCGGACGAGCAGTTCTTC. The gene calls are TRBV10-3 and TRBJ2-1; 8 positions match TRBD2. The CDR3 length is 13 residues. Germline V gene data show CDR1 as ENHRY and CDR2 as SYGVKD. V gave up 1 base and J gave up 10 bases; unmatched junction bases: 3.

This clonotype was observed many times. The chain is built from TRBV3-1 and TRBJ2-2; no clear D. The CDR3 totals 14 residues. Per germline, CDR1 LGHDT and CDR2 YNNKEL (reference sequence). Trimming pared 5 bases from V and 4 bases from J, leaving 11 bases between. CDR3 loop: CASSTSRVTGELFF. CDR3 coding DNA: TGTGCCAGCAGCACTTCTCGCGTCACCGGGGAGCTGTTTTTT.

This clonotype has only a few counts. The chain is built from TRBV5-1 and TRBJ2-7, with D unclear. From germline, CDR1 is SGHRS and CDR2 YFSETQ. V was clipped by 6 bases and J by 0 bases, with 13 bases between them. The CDR3 covers 14 residues. CDR3 in DNA: TGCGCCAGCACAAGCACTGGAGCCTCCTACGAGCAGTACTTC. As protein: CASTSTGASYEQYF.

This clonotype was recorded many times. This chain joins TRBV5-1 and TRBJ2-3, with TRBD2 matching 11 bases. V gave up 0 bases and J gave up 4 bases; unmatched junction bases: 1. This CDR3 region has 15 residues. Germline V gives CDR1 SGHRS, CDR2 YFSETQ. DNA of the CDR3: TGCGCCAGCAGCTTGGAACTAGCGGGAGCAGATACGCAGTATTTT. Protein: CASSLELAGADTQYF. Filled out from reference TRBV5-1 and TRBJ2-3, the complete variable domain reads KAGVTQTPRYLIKTRGQQVTLSCSPISGHRSVSWYQQTPGQGLQFLFEYFSETQRNKGNFPGRFSGRQFSNSRSEMNVSTLELGDSALYLCASSLELAGADTQYFGPGTRLTVL.

The V and J genes are TRBV25-1 and TRBJ2-5; D not resolved. The CDR3 has 14 amino acids. Germline values: CDR1 MGHDK, CDR2 SYGVNS. V was trimmed by 0 bases and J by 2 bases, leaving 7 bases between them. The CDR3: CASSEYNSQETQYF. The CDR3 coding sequence is TGTGCCAGCAGTGAATACAACAGTCAAGAGACCCAGTACTTC.

There are many counts of this clonotype. The rearrangement links TRBV27 to TRBJ2-7; the match to TRBD2 covers 11 bases. The germline gives CDR1 MNHEY, CDR2 SMNVEV (reference sequence). Trimming took 10 bases from V and 6 from J; bases not matched to a gene: 5. There are 12 residues in the CDR3. Here the CDR3 DNA reads TGTGCCACCCATGGACTAGCGGGCGAGCAGTACTTC. Its translation: CATHGLAGEQYF.

This clonotype has more than one count but fewer than ten. The V and J genes are TRBV28 and TRBJ2-1; the D call may be TRBD1 or TRBD2 (6 bases each). CDR1 and CDR2 (germline): MDHEN, SYDVKM. Trimming stripped 5 bases from V and 8 bases from J, with 16 bases between. The CDR3 is 14 amino acids. CDR3 amino acids: CASSGGGVGHEQFF. The CDR3 DNA reads as TGTGCCAGCAGTGGAGGGGGAGTAGGCCATGAGCAGTTCTTC.

This clonotype was seen more than once but under ten times. V and J are TRBV20-1 and TRBJ1-3, with no clear D. Trimming took 5 bases from V and 1 from J, leaving 12 bases between them. Looked up from germline, CDR1 is DFQATT and CDR2 is SNEGSKA (reference sequence). This CDR3 has 14 amino acids. The CDR3 protein is CSAARASSGNTIYF. As DNA, the CDR3 is TGCAGTGCTGCACGAGCCTCGTCTGGAAACACCATATATTTT.

There are a few counts of this clonotype. This chain links TRBV14 with TRBJ2-3; TRBD1 matches at 7 bases. CDR1 and CDR2 (germline): SGHDN, FVKESK. This CDR3 comprises 15 residues. The trim removed 4 bases at V and 2 bases at J, leaving 6 bases unmatched. The DNA for the CDR3 is TGTGCCAGCAGCCCTGGGACAGTTTACACAGATACGCAGTATTTT. Residues: CASSPGTVYTDTQYF. Filled out from reference TRBV14 and TRBJ2-3, the complete variable domain reads EAGVTQFPSHSVIEKGQTVTLRCDPISGHDNLYWYRRVMGKEIKFLLHFVKESKQDESGMPNNRFLAERTGGTYSTLKVQPAELEDSGVYFCASSPGTVYTDTQYFGPGTRLTVL.

Many counts were recorded for this clonotype. This chain connects TRBV3-1 to TRBJ1-1; maybe TRBD1 (5 bases). V was shortened by 4 bases and J by 1 base, with 13 bases between the two germline ends. The CDR3 has 15 residues. CDR1 LGHDT and CDR2 YNNKEL come from the germline V gene (reference sequence). The CDR3 here is CASSLQGGPNTEAFF. CDR3 bases: TGTGCCAGCAGCCTTCAGGGTGGCCCGAACACTGAAGCTTTCTTT.

The chain uses TRBV27 and TRBJ2-1, with 7 bases that match TRBD2. The CDR3 spans 18 residues. CDR1 is MNHEY and CDR2 is SMNVEV in the germline V gene (reference sequence). With 3 bases clipped from V and 0 bases from J, the junction kept 11 bases outside the gene matches. CDR3 coding DNA: TGTGCCAGCAGTTTTAATAGCGGGCCCCCTTCCTCCTACAATGAGCAGTTCTTC. Encoded protein: CASSFNSGPPSSYNEQFF.

In its sample, this clonotype was seen many times. The chain recombines TRBV14 with TRBJ1-2; D gene ambiguous. This CDR3 contains 12 residues. CDR1 is SGHDN, CDR2 FVKESK, per germline. Trimming stripped 0 bases from V and 6 bases from J, with 5 bases between. CDR3 nucleotide sequence: TGTGCCAGCAGCCAAGATGCACATGGCTACACCTTC. Protein: CASSQDAHGYTF.

This clonotype has a count of ten or more. The chain couples TRBV29-1 to TRBJ2-1, with D possibly TRBD2 on 5 matching bases. The V end was cut by 0 bases, the J end by 4 bases, with 16 bases between. CDR1 is SQVTM and CDR2 is ANQGSEA in the germline V gene. This CDR3 region has 16 residues. CDR3 residues: CSVEDLSALRYNEQFF. In DNA, the CDR3 is TGCAGCGTTGAAGATCTTAGCGCCCTACGGTACAATGAGCAGTTCTTC.

In this sample, this clonotype turned up many times. The rearrangement links TRBV20-1 to TRBJ2-3; the D gene could be TRBD1 or TRBD2 (6 bases each). The CDR3 covers 14 residues. Looked up from germline, CDR1 is DFQATT and CDR2 is SNEGSKA (reference sequence). V lost 3 bases and J 11 bases, leaving 21 bases between the germline ends. As DNA, the CDR3 is TGCAGTGCTAGCGGGAGTTCCCAAGAGGGGGAGCAGTATTTT. This encodes CSASGSSQEGEQYF.

A few counts support this clonotype. The rearrangement uses TRBV9 and TRBJ2-7, with 8 bases that match TRBD2. The junction had 8 bases not matched to a gene; V was cut back by 0 bases and J by 0 bases. Germline CDR1 reads SGDLS; CDR2 reads YYNGEE. This CDR3 is built from 17 residues. The CDR3 DNA is TGTGCCAGCAGCGTAGGGCGGCGGACTAGCAGCTCCTACGAGCAGTACTTC. Translated, it gives CASSVGRRTSSSYEQYF.

This clonotype was seen ten or more times. The J gene is TRBJ1-2, the V gene TRBV20-1, with D perhaps matching TRBD1 (6 bases). Germline V gives CDR1 DFQATT, CDR2 SNEGSKA (reference sequence). Trimming removed 4 bases at V and 2 bases at J, with 11 bases between. The CDR3 spans 13 residues. The CDR3 region has the DNA TGCAGTGCTACGGACAGTCGAAACTATGGCTACACCTTC. This sequence encodes CSATDSRNYGYTF.

The sample holds a few counts of this clonotype. The gene calls are TRBV7-3 and TRBJ2-1, with TRBD1 matching over 8 bases. Losses at the gene ends were 6 bases for V and 3 bases for J; bases not matched to a gene: 4. CDR1 is SGHTA and CDR2 is FQGTGA in the germline V gene. The CDR3 has 14 residues. This CDR3 reads CASSSTGVYNEQFF. CDR3 DNA: TGTGCCAGCAGTTCGACAGGGGTCTACAATGAGCAGTTCTTC.

This clonotype was picked up a small number of times. The chain uses TRBV4-1 and TRBJ1-5, with a tentative D call TRBD1 (5 bases). This CDR3 contains 17 residues. V was trimmed by 0 bases and J by 0 bases, leaving 12 bases between them. The germline gives CDR1 MGHRA, CDR2 YSYEKL. CDR3 DNA: TGCGCCAGCAGCCAAGAAGGAGGGGCACCTAGCAATCAGCCCCAGCATTTT. Its translation is CASSQEGGAPSNQPQHF.